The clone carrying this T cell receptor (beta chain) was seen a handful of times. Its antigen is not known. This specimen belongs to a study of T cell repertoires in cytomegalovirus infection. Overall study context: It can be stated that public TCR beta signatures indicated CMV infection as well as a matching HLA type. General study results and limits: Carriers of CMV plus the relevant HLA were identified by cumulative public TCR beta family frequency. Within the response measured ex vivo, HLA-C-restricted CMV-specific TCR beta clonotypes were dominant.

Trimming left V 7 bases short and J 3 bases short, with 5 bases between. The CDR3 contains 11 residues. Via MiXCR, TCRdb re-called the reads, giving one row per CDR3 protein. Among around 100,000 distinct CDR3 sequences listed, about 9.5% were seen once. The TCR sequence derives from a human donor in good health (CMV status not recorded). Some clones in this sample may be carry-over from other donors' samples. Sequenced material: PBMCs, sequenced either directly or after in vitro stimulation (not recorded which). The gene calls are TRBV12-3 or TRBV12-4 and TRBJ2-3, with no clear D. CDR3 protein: CASTNTDTQYF. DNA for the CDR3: TGTGCCAGCACCAATACAGATACGCAGTATTTT.